The 8 T cell receptor beta chains below come from one sample, sequenced in a study of T cells in tumors after PD-1 blockade. Repertoires were generated with immunoSEQ multiplex PCR, while TCRdb's copy carries only in-frame clones and drops some. Among about 33,000 clones listed, more than 70% were seen once. Sequences were derived from PBMCs, sampled before anti-PD-1 treatment. These receptor sequences come from a human donor with basal cell carcinoma.

J is TRBJ2-1 and V is TRBV9; maybe TRBD1 (6 bases). Trimming removed 3 bases from V and 10 bases from J, with 23 bases in between. Germline lookup yields CDR1 SGDLS and CDR2 YYNGEE. The CDR3 consists of 16 residues. The CDR3 DNA reads TGTGCCAGCAGCGGAGGGGCACCGGCAGGGGTGGAGGAGCAGTTCTTC. Translation gives CASSGGAPAGVEEQFF.

This clone came up once. This chain connects TRBV18 to TRBJ2-1; D is unclear. Trimming cost V 0 bases and J 0 bases, with 9 bases left between them. The CDR3 contains 16 residues. Germline V gene sequence: CDR1 KGHSH, CDR2 LQKENI. As DNA, the CDR3 is TGTGCCAGCTCACCACCGGGCCCCACCTCCTACAATGAGCAGTTCTTC. Its translation: CASSPPGPTSYNEQFF. The complete variable domain, with remaining parts taken from reference TRBV18 and TRBJ2-1, reads NAGVMQNPRHLVRRRGQEARLRCSPMKGHSHVYWYRQLPEEGLKFMVYLQKENIIDESGMPKERFSAEFPKEGPSILRIQQVVRGDSAAYFCASSPPGPTSYNEQFFGPGTRLTVL.

J is TRBJ2-1 and V is TRBV5-1; D is unresolved. The CDR3 runs 14 residues. Deletions cut 4 bases from V and 0 bases from J, with 8 bases between. The germline V gene has CDR1 SGHRS and CDR2 YFSETQ. CDR3 bases: TGCGCCAGCAGCCTCCGTAGCTCCTACAATGAGCAGTTCTTC. It encodes CASSLRSSYNEQFF.

This chain joins TRBV2 and TRBJ2-3; no clear D. Deletions cut 11 bases from V and 2 bases from J, with 17 bases between. Germline assignment: CDR1 SNHLY and CDR2 FYNNEI. The CDR3 has 14 amino acids. The CDR3 loop reads CAVSTGAFTDTQYF. CDR3 in DNA: TGTGCCGTAAGCACCGGCGCGTTCACAGATACGCAGTATTTT.

The rearrangement links TRBV28 to TRBJ2-5, with TRBD2 matching 8 bases. Germline V gene data show CDR1 as MDHEN and CDR2 as SYDVKM. V was pared by 1 base and J by 2 bases, with 3 bases of the junction left unmatched. This CDR3 contains 15 residues. The CDR3 spells CASSLSGGGQETQYF. The CDR3 DNA reads as TGTGCCAGCAGTTTATCGGGGGGGGGACAAGAGACCCAGTACTTC.

The genes are TRBV9 and TRBJ1-3; weak D call: TRBD1 (5 bases). Germline V lookup: CDR1 SGDLS, CDR2 YYNGEE. Trimming left V 3 bases short and J 0 bases short, with 7 bases between. CDR3 length equals 14 residues. CDR3 sequence reads: CASSGQGSGNTIYF. The CDR3 DNA sequence: TGTGCCAGCAGCGGGCAGGGCTCTGGAAACACCATATATTTT.

V usage is TRBV5-4 and J usage is TRBJ2-7; 11 nucleotides agree with TRBD2. From germline, CDR1 is SGHNT and CDR2 YYREEE (reference sequence). The V and J ends lost 4 bases and 0 bases, in that order; junction bases with no gene match: 6. This CDR3 is 16 amino acids long. In nucleotides, the CDR3 is TGTGCCAGCAGCCCTACCGGGACTAGCGGCTCCTACGAGCAGTACTTC. This codes for CASSPTGTSGSYEQYF.

The chain employs TRBV25-1 and TRBJ2-1; D may be TRBD1 (7 bases). CDR1 MGHDK and CDR2 SYGVNS come from the germline V gene. The CDR3 has 16 residues. Trimming left V 7 bases short and J 5 bases short, with 21 bases between. The CDR3 DNA follows: TGTGCCAGCAAGGCGGACGGGACCAGGGGGGACAATGAGCAGTTCTTC. This sequence encodes CASKADGTRGDNEQFF. Drawing the rest from reference TRBV25-1 and TRBJ2-1, the complete variable domain is EADIYQTPRYLVIGTGKKITLECSQTMGHDKMYWYQQDPGMELHLIHYSYGVNSTEKGDLSSESTVSRIRTEHFPLTLESARPSHTSQYLCASKADGTRGDNEQFFGPGTRLTVL.